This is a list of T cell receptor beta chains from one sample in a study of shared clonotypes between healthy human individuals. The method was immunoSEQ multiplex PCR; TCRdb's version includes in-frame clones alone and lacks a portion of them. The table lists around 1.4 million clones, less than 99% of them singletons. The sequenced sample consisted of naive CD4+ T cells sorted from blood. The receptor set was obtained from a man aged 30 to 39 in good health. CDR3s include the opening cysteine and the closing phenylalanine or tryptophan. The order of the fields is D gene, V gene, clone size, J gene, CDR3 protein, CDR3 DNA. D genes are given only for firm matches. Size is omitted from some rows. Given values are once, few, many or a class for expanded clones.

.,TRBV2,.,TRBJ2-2,CASSEARGSTGELFF,TGTGCCAGCAGTGAAGCTAGGGGTTCCACCGGGGAGCTGTTTTTT
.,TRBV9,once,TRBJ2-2,CASTNTGELFF,TGTGCCAGCACCAACACCGGGGAGCTGTTTTTT
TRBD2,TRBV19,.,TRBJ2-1,CASKRELHNEQFF,TGTGCCAGTAAGCGGGAGCTCCACAATGAGCAGTTCTTC
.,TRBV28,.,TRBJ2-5,CASSWPGGYQETQYF,TGTGCCAGCAGTTGGCCGGGCGGTTACCAAGAGACCCAGTACTTC
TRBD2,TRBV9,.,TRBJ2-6,CASSRGTSGKLLSGANVLTF,TGTGCCAGCAGCAGGGGGACTAGCGGGAAACTCCTCTCTGGGGCCAACGTCCTGACTTTC
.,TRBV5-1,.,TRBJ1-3,CASSLGTASGNTIYF,TGCGCCAGCAGCTTGGGTACAGCCTCTGGAAACACCATATATTTT
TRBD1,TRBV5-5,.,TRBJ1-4,CASSYGTVNEKLFF,TGTGCCAGCAGCTACGGGACAGTCAATGAAAAACTGTTTTTT
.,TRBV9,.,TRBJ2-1,CASSGDGLGSYNEQFF,TGTGCCAGCAGCGGCGACGGGTTGGGCTCCTACAATGAGCAGTTCTTC
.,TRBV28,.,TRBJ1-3,CMGGDGNTIYF,TGCATGGGGGGTGATGGAAACACCATATATTTT
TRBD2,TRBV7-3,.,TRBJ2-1,CASSARLAGDGEQFF,TGTGCCAGCAGCGCCCGACTAGCGGGAGATGGTGAGCAGTTCTTC
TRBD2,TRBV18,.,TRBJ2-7,CASSPAPAGGYEQYF,TGTGCCAGCTCACCCGCCCCGGCGGGGGGCTACGAGCAGTACTTC
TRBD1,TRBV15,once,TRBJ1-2,CATSDGQARQGRPINYGYTF,TGTGCCACCAGTGACGGTCAAGCCCGACAGGGACGCCCGATAAACTATGGCTACACCTTC
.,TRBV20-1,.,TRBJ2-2,CSAKGRELFF,TGCAGTGCTAAAGGGAGGGAGCTGTTTTTT
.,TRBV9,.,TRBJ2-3,CASTKLAPSTDTQYF,TGTGCCAGCACCAAACTAGCACCGAGCACAGATACGCAGTATTTT
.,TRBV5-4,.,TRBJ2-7,CASSLVLGTYEQYF,TGTGCCAGCAGCTTGGTGTTAGGCACCTACGAGCAGTACTTC
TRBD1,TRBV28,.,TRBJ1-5,CASREGQGNQPQHF,TGTGCCAGCAGAGAGGGACAGGGCAATCAGCCCCAGCATTTT
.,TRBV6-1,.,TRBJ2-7,CASRREGGSYEQYF,TGTGCCAGCAGGAGGGAGGGGGGCTCCTACGAGCAGTACTTC
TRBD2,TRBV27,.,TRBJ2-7,CASSQRLAGVIVYEQYF,TGTGCCAGCAGTCAACGCCTAGCGGGAGTGATAGTCTACGAGCAGTACTTC
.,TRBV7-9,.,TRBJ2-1,CASPGTYNEQFF,TGTGCCAGCCCGGGAACCTACAATGAGCAGTTCTTC
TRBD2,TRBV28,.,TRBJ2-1,CASRSQGGSRNNEQFF,TGTGCCAGCAGGTCCCAGGGCGGGAGTAGGAACAATGAGCAGTTCTTC
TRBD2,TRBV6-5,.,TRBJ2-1,CASTRTSGEQFF,TGTGCCAGCACTAGGACTAGCGGTGAGCAGTTCTTC
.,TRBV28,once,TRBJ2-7,CASSFHRGIDSYEQYF,TGTGCCAGCAGTTTCCACCGGGGAATCGACTCCTACGAGCAGTACTTC
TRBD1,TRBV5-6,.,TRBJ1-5,CASSSRPPLTGGGNQPQHF,TGTGCCAGCAGCTCGCGCCCCCCCCTAACAGGGGGTGGTAATCAGCCCCAGCATTTT
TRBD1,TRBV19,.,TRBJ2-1,CASSIPRTGGYNEQFF,TGTGCCAGTAGTATTCCCCGGACAGGGGGTTACAATGAGCAGTTCTTC
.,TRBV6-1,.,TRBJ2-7,CATQLTSNEQYF,TGTGCCACCCAGCTTACTAGTAACGAGCAGTACTTC
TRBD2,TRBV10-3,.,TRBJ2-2,CAISQTSGRAGTGELFF,TGTGCCATCAGCCAAACTAGCGGGAGGGCCGGCACCGGGGAGCTGTTTTTT
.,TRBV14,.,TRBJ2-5,CASSVLPTREETQYF,TGTGCCAGCAGCGTACTACCGACGAGAGAGGAGACCCAGTACTTC
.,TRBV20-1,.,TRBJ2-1,CSAYGNEQFF,TGCAGTGCTTACGGGAATGAGCAGTTCTTC
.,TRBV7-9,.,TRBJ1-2,CASSSDIYGYTF,TGTGCCAGCAGCTCGGACATCTATGGCTACACCTTC
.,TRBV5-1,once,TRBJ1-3,CASSRRPGQGNTIYF,TGCGCCAGCAGCCGTCGGCCCGGACAGGGAAACACCATATATTTT
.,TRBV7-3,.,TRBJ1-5,CASSSGQNPVDQPQHF,TGTGCCAGCAGCTCAGGACAAAACCCGGTGGATCAGCCCCAGCATTTT
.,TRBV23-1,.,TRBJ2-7,CASSQSRRALQVYEQYF,TGCGCCAGCAGTCAATCTCGCCGGGCCCTTCAGGTCTACGAGCAGTACTTC
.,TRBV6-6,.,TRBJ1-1,CASRRGTVAFF,TGTGCCAGCAGACGAGGTACGGTAGCTTTCTTT
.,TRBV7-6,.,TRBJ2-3,CASSQGVARGLSTDTQYF,TGTGCCAGCAGTCAAGGGGTGGCGAGGGGTCTTAGCACAGATACGCAGTATTTT
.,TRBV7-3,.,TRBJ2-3,CASSQQGGDTQYF,TGTGCCAGCAGCCAACAGGGCGGCGATACGCAGTATTTT
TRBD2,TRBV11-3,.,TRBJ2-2,CASSSPSGREDTGELFF,TGTGCCAGCAGCTCCCCTAGCGGGAGAGAGGACACCGGGGAGCTGTTTTTT
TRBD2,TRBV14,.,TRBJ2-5,CASSQDPQGLAGAETQYF,TGTGCCAGCAGCCAAGATCCCCAGGGACTAGCGGGAGCAGAGACCCAGTACTTC
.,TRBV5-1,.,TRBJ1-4,CASSLIGTGEKLFF,TGCGCCAGCAGCTTGATTGGTACGGGGGAAAAACTGTTTTTT
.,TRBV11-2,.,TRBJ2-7,CASRIYGVGIYEQYF,TGTGCCAGCAGAATATACGGGGTGGGGATTTACGAGCAGTACTTC
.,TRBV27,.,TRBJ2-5,CASSLNPMGGQRTYF,TGTGCCAGCAGTTTAAACCCGATGGGGGGACAGAGAACGTACTTC
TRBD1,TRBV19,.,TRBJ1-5,CASTQDRAQPQHF,TGTGCCAGTACCCAGGACAGGGCACAGCCCCAGCATTTT
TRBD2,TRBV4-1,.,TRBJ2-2,CASSQVRLARELFF,TGCGCCAGCAGCCAAGTCCGACTAGCGAGGGAGCTGTTTTTT
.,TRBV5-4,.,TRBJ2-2,CASSLEGTSTGELFF,TGTGCCAGCAGCTTGGAAGGGACATCCACCGGGGAGCTGTTTTTT